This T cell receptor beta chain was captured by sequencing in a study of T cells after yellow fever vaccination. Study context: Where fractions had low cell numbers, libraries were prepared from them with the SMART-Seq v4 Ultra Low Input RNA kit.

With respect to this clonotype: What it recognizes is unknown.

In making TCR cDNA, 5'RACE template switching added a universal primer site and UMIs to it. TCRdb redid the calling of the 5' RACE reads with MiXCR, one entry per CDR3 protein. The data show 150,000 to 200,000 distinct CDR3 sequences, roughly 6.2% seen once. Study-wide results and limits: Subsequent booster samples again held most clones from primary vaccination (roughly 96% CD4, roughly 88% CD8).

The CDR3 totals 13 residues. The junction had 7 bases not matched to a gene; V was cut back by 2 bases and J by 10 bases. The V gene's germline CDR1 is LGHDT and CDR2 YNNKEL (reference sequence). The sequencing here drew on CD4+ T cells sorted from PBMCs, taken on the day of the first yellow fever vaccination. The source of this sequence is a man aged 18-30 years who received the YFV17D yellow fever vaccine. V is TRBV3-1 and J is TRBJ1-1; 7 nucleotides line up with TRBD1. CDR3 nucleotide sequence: TGTGCCAGCAGCCAATCAAGGGGGCGCGGAGCTTTCTTT. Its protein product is CASSQSRGRGAFF.